This T cell receptor beta chain was documented in a study of Ad26.COV2.S vaccination and SARS-CoV-2 variants. Findings and limits, study-wide: Placebo and vaccine recipients had non-spike TCR breadth that was similar.

The junction had 2 bases not matched to a gene; V was cut back by 3 bases and J by 4 bases. This CDR3 region has 12 residues. Germline CDR1 reads GTSNPN; CDR2 reads SVGIG (reference sequence). A note on this clone: Its antigen is unknown.

Only in-frame clones appear in the TCRdb table, and some are missing; sequencing was by immunoSEQ multiplex PCR. The sample includes fewer than 400,000 clones, roughly 84% of them seen just once. As to treatment: roughly 20 received Ad26.COV2.S at low or high dose, single or two shots; a few received placebo; per-sample allocation not given. It was on day 63 after the first vaccine or placebo injection that samples were taken. The TCR originated in a person between 18 and 65 years old who received the Ad26.COV2.S COVID-19 vaccine or a placebo. The sample was peripheral blood, taken in a trial of Ad26.COV2.S vaccine versus placebo. V and J are TRBV30 and TRBJ1-2, with 7 bases that match TRBD1. The CDR3 region is CAWRTGLYGYTF. For the CDR3, the DNA is TGTGCCTGGAGGACAGGGCTCTATGGCTACACCTTC.